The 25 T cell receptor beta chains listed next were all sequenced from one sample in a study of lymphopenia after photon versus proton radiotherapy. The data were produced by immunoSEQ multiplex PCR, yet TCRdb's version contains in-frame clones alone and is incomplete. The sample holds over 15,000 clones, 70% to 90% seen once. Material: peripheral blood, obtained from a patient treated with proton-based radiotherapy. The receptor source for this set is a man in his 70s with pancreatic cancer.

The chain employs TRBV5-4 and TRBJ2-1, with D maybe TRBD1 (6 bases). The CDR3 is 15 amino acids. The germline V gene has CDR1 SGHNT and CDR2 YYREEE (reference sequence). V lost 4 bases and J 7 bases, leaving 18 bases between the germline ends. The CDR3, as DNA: TGTGCCAGCAGCGATCAGGGGACCCGAACGAATGAGCAGTTCTTC. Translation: CASSDQGTRTNEQFF.

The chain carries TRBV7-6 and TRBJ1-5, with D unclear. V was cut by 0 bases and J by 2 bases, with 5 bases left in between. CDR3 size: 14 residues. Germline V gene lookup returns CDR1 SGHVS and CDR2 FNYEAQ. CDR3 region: CASSLAAGNQPQHF. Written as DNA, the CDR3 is TGTGCCAGCAGCTTAGCGGCAGGCAATCAGCCCCAGCATTTT.

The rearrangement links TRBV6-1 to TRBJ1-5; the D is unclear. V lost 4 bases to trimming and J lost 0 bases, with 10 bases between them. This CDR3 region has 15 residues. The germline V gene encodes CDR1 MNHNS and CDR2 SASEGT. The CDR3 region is CASSAATSSNQPQHF. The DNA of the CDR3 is TGTGCCAGCAGTGCGGCAACTTCTAGCAATCAGCCCCAGCATTTT.

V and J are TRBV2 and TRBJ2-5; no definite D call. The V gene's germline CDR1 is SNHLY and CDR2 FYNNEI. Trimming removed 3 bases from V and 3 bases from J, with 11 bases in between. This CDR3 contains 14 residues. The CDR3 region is CASSDSQAEETQYF. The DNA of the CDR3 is TGTGCCAGCAGTGATAGTCAGGCTGAAGAGACCCAGTACTTC.

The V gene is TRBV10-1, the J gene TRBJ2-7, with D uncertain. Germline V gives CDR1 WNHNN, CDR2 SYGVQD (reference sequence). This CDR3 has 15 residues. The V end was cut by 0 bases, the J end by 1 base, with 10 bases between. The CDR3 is CASSESGVRSYEQYF. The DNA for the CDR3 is TGCGCCAGCAGTGAGTCAGGAGTGAGGTCCTACGAGCAGTACTTC.

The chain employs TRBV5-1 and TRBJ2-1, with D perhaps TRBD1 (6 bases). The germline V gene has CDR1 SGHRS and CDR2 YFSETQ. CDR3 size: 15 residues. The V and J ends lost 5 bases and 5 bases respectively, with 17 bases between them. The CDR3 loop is CASRAGASGHNEQFF. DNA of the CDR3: TGCGCCAGCAGGGCAGGGGCGTCAGGCCACAATGAGCAGTTCTTC.

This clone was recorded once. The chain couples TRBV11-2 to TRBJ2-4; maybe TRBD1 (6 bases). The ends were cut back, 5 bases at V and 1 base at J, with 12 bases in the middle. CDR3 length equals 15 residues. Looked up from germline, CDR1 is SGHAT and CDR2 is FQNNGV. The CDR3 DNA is TGTGCCAGCAGCCGATGGACAGAGGCCAAAAACATTCAGTACTTC. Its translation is CASSRWTEAKNIQYF.

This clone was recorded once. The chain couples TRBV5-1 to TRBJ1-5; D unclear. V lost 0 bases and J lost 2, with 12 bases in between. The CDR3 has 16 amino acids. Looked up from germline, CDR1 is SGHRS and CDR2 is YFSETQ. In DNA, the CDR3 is TGCGCCAGCAGCTTGGAAGGGCGGGGAGGCAATCAGCCCCAGCATTTT. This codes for CASSLEGRGGNQPQHF. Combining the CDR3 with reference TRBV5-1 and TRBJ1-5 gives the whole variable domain KAGVTQTPRYLIKTRGQQVTLSCSPISGHRSVSWYQQTPGQGLQFLFEYFSETQRNKGNFPGRFSGRQFSNSRSEMNVSTLELGDSALYLCASSLEGRGGNQPQHFGDGTRLSIL.

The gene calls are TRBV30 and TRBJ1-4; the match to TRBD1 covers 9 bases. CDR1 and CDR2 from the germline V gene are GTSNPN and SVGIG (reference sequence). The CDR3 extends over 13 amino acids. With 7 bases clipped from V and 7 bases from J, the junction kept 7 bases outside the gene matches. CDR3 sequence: CASHRGRVEKLFF. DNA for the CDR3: TGTGCCTCGCACAGGGGGCGCGTTGAAAAACTGTTTTTT.

The CDR3 bases are TGCGCCAGCAGCCAAGTCAGTTTAGGGGGACAGTCAAATCAGCCCCAGCATTTT. It specifies CASSQVSLGGQSNQPQHF. The V gene is TRBV4-1, the J gene TRBJ1-5, with 7 bases lining up with TRBD1. J lost 4 bases, V lost 1 base, and 13 bases had no gene match. The CDR3 covers 18 residues. Germline V gene data show CDR1 as MGHRA and CDR2 as YSYEKL.

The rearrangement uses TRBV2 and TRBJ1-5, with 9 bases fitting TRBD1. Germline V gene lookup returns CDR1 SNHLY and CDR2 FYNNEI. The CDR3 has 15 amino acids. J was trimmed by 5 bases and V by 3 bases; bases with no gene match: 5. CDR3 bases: TGTGCCAGCAGTGAGGCACAGGGGGCGGATCAGCCCCAGCATTTT. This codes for CASSEAQGADQPQHF.

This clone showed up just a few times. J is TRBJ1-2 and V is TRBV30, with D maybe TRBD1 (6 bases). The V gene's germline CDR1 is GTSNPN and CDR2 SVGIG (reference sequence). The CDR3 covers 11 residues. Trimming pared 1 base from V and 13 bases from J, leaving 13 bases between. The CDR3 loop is CAWSDPGETTF. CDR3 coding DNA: TGTGCCTGGAGTGACCCAGGGGAGACCACCTTC.

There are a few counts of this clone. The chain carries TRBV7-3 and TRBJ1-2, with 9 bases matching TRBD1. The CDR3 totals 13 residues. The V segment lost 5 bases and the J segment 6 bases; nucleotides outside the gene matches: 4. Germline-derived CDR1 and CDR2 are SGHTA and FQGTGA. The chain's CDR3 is CASSMGQGHGYTF. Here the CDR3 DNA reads TGTGCCAGCAGCATGGGACAGGGCCATGGCTACACCTTC.

The CDR3 nucleotides read TGTGCCAGCAGCTTAGCCTCGGAGGGTGGCTACGAGCAGTACTTC. Protein: CASSLASEGGYEQYF. The chain recombines TRBV11-1 with TRBJ2-7; possible D gene TRBD2, 6 bases. The CDR3 is 15 residues long. Per the germline V gene, CDR1 is SGHAT and CDR2 is FQDESV (reference sequence). Trimming took off 0 bases at V and 3 bases at J, with 12 bases between the two ends.

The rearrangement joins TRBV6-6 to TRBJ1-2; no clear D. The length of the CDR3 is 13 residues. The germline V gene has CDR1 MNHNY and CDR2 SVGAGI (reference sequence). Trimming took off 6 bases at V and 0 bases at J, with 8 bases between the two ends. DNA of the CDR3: TGTGCCAGCAGCCCAGGAGCTAACTATGGCTACACCTTC. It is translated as CASSPGANYGYTF.

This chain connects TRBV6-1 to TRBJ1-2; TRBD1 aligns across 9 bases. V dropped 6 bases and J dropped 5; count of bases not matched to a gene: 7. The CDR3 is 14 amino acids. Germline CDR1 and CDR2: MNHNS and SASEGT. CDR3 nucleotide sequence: TGTGCCAGCAGGGACAGGGGTACTGGGTATGGCTACACCTTC. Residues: CASRDRGTGYGYTF.

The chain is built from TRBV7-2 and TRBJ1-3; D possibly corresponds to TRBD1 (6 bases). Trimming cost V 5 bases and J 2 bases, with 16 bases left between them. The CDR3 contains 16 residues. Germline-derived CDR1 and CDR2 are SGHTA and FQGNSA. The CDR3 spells CASSPPETGPGNTIYF. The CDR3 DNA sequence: TGTGCCAGCAGCCCCCCGGAGACAGGTCCTGGAAACACCATATATTTT. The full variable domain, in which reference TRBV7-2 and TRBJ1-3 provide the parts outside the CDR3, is GAGVSQSPSNKVTEKGKDVELRCDPISGHTALYWYRQSLGQGLEFLIYFQGNSAPDKSGLPSDRFSAERTGGSVSTLTIQRTQQEDSAVYLCASSPPETGPGNTIYFGEGSWLTVV.

The CDR3 is CASSLAGDTEAFF. The CDR3, as DNA: TGCGCCAGCAGCTTGGCGGGGGACACTGAAGCTTTCTTT. V is TRBV5-1 and J is TRBJ1-1; D possibly corresponds to TRBD1 (5 bases). V lost 0 bases, J lost 3 bases, and 6 bases lay in between. Germline V CDR1 and CDR2: SGHRS, YFSETQ. The CDR3 is 13 amino acids.

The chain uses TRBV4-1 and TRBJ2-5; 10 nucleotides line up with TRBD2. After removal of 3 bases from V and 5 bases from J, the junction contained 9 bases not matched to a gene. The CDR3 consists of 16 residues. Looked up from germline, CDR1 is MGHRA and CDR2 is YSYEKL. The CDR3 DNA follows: TGCGCCAGCAGCCACGTCCCAGCGGGAGGGCCCGAGACCCAGTACTTC. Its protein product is CASSHVPAGGPETQYF.

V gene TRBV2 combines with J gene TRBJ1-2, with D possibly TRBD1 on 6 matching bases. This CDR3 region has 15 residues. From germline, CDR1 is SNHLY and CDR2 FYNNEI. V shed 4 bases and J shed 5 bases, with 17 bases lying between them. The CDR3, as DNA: TGTGCCAGCAGTGGATTGACAGGTGTGAGGTATGGCTACACCTTC. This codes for CASSGLTGVRYGYTF.

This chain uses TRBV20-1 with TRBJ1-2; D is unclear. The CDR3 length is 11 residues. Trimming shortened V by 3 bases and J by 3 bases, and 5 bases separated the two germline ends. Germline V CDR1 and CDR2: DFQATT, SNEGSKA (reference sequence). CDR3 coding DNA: TGCAGTGCTAGTCCCCACTATGGCTACACCTTC. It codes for CSASPHYGYTF.

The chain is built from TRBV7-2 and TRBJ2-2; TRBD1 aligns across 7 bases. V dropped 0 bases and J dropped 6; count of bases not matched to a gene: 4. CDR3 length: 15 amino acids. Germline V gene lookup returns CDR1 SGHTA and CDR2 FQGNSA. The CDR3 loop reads CASSLASTGPGELFF. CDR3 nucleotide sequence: TGTGCCAGCAGCTTAGCTTCGACAGGGCCCGGGGAGCTGTTTTTT.

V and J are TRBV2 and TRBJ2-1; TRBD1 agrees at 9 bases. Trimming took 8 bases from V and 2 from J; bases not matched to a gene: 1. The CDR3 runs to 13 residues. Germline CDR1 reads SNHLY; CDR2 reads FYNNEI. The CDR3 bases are TGTGCCAGCCGGGACAGGGCCTACAATGAGCAGTTCTTC. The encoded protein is CASRDRAYNEQFF. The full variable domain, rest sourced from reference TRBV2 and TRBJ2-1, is EPEVTQTPSHQVTQMGQEVILRCVPISNHLYFYWYRQILGQKVEFLVSFYNNEISEKSEIFDDQFSVERPDGSNFTLKIRSTKLEDSAMYFCASRDRAYNEQFFGPGTRLTVL.

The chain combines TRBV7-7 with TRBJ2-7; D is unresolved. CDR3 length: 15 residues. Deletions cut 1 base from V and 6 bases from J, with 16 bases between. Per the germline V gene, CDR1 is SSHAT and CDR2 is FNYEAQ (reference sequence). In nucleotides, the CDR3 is TGTGCCAGCAGCTTAGTCCCTTCCCCCCCCCGCGAGCAGTACTTC. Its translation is CASSLVPSPPREQYF.

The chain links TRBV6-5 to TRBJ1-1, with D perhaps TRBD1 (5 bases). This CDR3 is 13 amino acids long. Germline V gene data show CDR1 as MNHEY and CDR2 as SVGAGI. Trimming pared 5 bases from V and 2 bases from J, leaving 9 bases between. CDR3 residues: CASSVDRNTEAFF. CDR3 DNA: TGTGCCAGCAGTGTCGACAGAAACACTGAAGCTTTCTTT.